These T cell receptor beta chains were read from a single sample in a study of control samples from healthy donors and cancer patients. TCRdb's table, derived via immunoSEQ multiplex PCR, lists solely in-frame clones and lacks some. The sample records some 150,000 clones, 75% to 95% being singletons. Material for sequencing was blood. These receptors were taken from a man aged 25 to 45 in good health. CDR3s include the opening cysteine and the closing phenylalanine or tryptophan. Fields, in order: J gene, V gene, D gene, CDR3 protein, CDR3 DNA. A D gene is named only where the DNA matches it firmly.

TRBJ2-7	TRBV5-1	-	CASSLNRLNEQYF	TGCGCCAGCAGCTTGAACAGGCTGAACGAGCAGTACTTC
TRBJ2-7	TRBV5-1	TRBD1	CASSFSTGRYEQYF	TGCGCCAGCAGCTTCTCGACAGGGCGCTACGAGCAGTACTTC
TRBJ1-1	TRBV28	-	CASSQGPPEAFF	TGTGCCAGCAGTCAGGGTCCCCCTGAAGCTTTCTTT
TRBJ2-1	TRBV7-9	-	CASTPLGGSYNEQFF	TGTGCCAGCACACCCCTTGGGGGGTCCTACAATGAGCAGTTCTTC
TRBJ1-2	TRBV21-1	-	CASSKYGYTF	TGTGCCAGCAGCAAATATGGCTACACCTTC
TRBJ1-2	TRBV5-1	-	CASSLLGYGYTF	TGCGCCAGCAGCTTGCTAGGCTATGGCTACACCTTC
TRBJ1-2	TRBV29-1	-	CSVVTESNYGYTF	TGCAGCGTTGTGACAGAAAGTAACTATGGCTACACCTTC
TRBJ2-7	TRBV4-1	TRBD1	CASSQDPGGRYEQYF	TGCGCCAGCAGCCAAGATCCAGGGGGCAGGTACGAGCAGTACTTC
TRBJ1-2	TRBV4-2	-	CASSQEQVGYGYTF	TGTGCCAGCAGCCAAGAGCAGGTTGGGTATGGCTACACCTTC
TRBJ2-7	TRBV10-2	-	CATDSGYEQYF	TGCGCCACCGATAGCGGATACGAGCAGTACTTC